The rows below give T cell receptor beta chains drawn from one sample of a study of CD4 T cells in relation to SARS-CoV-2 and coronaviruses. The protocol was immunoSEQ multiplex PCR, while the TCRdb copy is restricted to in-frame clones and leaves out a portion. The table has 20,000 to 30,000 clones, 76% seen once. The antigens for these receptors are not known. The specimen was CD4+ T cells from PBMCs, cultured in vitro. The receptors shown here come from a human donor in good health. CDR3s include the opening cysteine and the closing phenylalanine or tryptophan. A D gene is named only where the DNA matches it firmly. The listing skips clone size in some rows; elsewhere it reads once, few, many or a size class.

-,TRBV27,-,TRBJ2-5,TGTGCCAGCAGTTCACCTCTACAAGAGACCCAGTACTTC,CASSSPLQETQYF
TRBD1,TRBV6-2/TRBV6-3,-,TRBJ1-1,TGTGCCAGCAGTTTAGGGACAGGGGTGATGAACACTGAAGCTTTCTTT,CASSLGTGVMNTEAFF
TRBD2,TRBV5-4,-,TRBJ2-5,TGTGCCAGCAGTTCCAGGGCCCCCGGGGGGGAGACCCAGTACTTC,CASSSRAPGGETQYF
-,TRBV19,-,TRBJ2-2,TGTGCCAGTAGTATAATCCCGAGAGGCGGGGAGCTGTTTTTT,CASSIIPRGGELFF
-,TRBV19,-,TRBJ2-7,TGTGCCAGTAGTATCGGAGGAGGGGGCTACGAGCAGTACTTC,CASSIGGGGYEQYF
-,TRBV30,-,TRBJ1-1,TGTGCCTGGAGTGGGTCCGAGGCTGAAGCTTTCTTT,CAWSGSEAEAFF
-,TRBV3-1/TRBV3-2,-,TRBJ2-1,TGTGCCAGCAGCACAAATCGGGAGAGGTCCCACAATGAGCAGTTCTTC,CASSTNRERSHNEQFF
-,TRBV7-3,-,TRBJ1-1,TGTGCCAGCAGCTTAGAGGGGAACACTGAAGCTTTCTTT,CASSLEGNTEAFF
-,TRBV7-8,-,TRBJ2-7,TGTGCCAGCAGTTTTGACAGGGAGGGTACCGAGCAGTACTTC,CASSFDREGTEQYF
TRBD2,TRBV7-9,-,TRBJ2-1,TGTGCCAGCAGCTTACTAGCGGGAGTCTACAATGAGCAGTTCTTC,CASSLLAGVYNEQFF
TRBD2,TRBV6-4,-,TRBJ2-1,TGTGCCAGCAGTGACTCGACTAGCGGGAATGAGCAGTTCTTC,CASSDSTSGNEQFF
-,TRBV6-6,-,TRBJ1-4,TGTGCCAGCAGTGACCCCGGTAATGAAAAACTGTTTTTT,CASSDPGNEKLFF
TRBD2,TRBV5-4,once,TRBJ2-3,TGTGCCAGCAGCCAACTAGCGGGAGATCCCACAGATACGCAGTATTTT,CASSQLAGDPTDTQYF
-,TRBV5-1,-,TRBJ1-1,TGCGCCAGCAGCTTGGGTGGGGGCTCTAACACTGAAGCTTTCTTT,CASSLGGGSNTEAFF
TRBD1,TRBV11-2,-,TRBJ2-7,TGTGCCAGCAGCTTGGGCAGGACAGGGGCCTACGAGCAGTACTTC,CASSLGRTGAYEQYF
TRBD1,TRBV7-9,-,TRBJ1-5,TGTGCCAGCAGCTGGGGGACAGGGGGAAATCAGCCCCAGCATTTT,CASSWGTGGNQPQHF
TRBD1,TRBV11-1,-,TRBJ1-2,TGTGCCAGCAGCTTAACGGACAGGGATCCCTATGGCTACACCTTC,CASSLTDRDPYGYTF
-,TRBV9,-,TRBJ2-2,TGTGCCAGCAGCCCCCCGATCGGGGAGCTGTTTTTT,CASSPPIGELFF
-,TRBV7-2,-,TRBJ2-7,TGTGCCAGCAGCTTAGCACTATCCTACGAGCAGTACTTC,CASSLALSYEQYF
TRBD1,TRBV24-1,-,TRBJ2-2,TGTGCCACCAGTTTCGGGACAGGGGGCCCCGGGGAGCTGTTTTTT,CATSFGTGGPGELFF
TRBD1,TRBV19,-,TRBJ2-3,TGTGCCAGTAGTACACAGGGGTTGAGCTTTGGAGATACGCAGTATTTT,CASSTQGLSFGDTQYF
TRBD1,TRBV7-2,-,TRBJ1-1,TGTGCCAGCAGCTTAGAGCTTAGGACAGGCACTGAAGCTTTCTTT,CASSLELRTGTEAFF
-,TRBV5-1,-,TRBJ2-3,TGCGCCAGCAGCCACAGGACTAGCACAGATACGCAGTATTTT,CASSHRTSTDTQYF
-,TRBV5-1,-,TRBJ1-1,TGCGCCAGCAGCCTCCGGGCCCCGGACACTGAAGCTTTCTTT,CASSLRAPDTEAFF
TRBD1,TRBV30,-,TRBJ1-3,TGTGCCTGGAGTGGAGGACAGGGATATTCCGGAAACACCATATATTTT,CAWSGGQGYSGNTIYF
TRBD1,TRBV6-5,-,TRBJ1-1,TGTGCCTCCAGGTCCGGGACAGTCAACACTGAAGCTTTCTTT,CASRSGTVNTEAFF
TRBD2,TRBV7-3,-,TRBJ2-1,TGTGCCAGCAGCCCTACTAGCGAGGCCTACAATGAGCAGTTCTTC,CASSPTSEAYNEQFF
TRBD1,TRBV2,-,TRBJ1-5,TGTGCCAGCAGTGATTTCGGACAGGGGGCCGGGTTCTGGCCCCAGCATTTT,CASSDFGQGAGFWPQHF
TRBD1,TRBV3-1/TRBV3-2,-,TRBJ1-1,TGTGCCAGCAGCCCGACAGGGGTGTGGACTGAAGCTTTCTTT,CASSPTGVWTEAFF
TRBD1,TRBV5-8,-,TRBJ2-5,TGTGCCAGCAGCCTGGGACAGGGGAAGGAGACCCAGTACTTC,CASSLGQGKETQYF
-,TRBV19,-,TRBJ2-2,TGTGCCAGTAGTACGGCGGGCGACACCGGGGAGCTGTTTTTT,CASSTAGDTGELFF
TRBD2,TRBV5-1,-,TRBJ2-3,TGCGCCAGCAGCATCGGGACTAGCGGGAGCGGGACAGATACGCAGTATTTT,CASSIGTSGSGTDTQYF
-,TRBV11-3,-,TRBJ2-1,TGTGCCAGCAGCTCACGTCGGGGCGGCGGGGAGTACAATGAGCAGTTCTTC,CASSSRRGGGEYNEQFF